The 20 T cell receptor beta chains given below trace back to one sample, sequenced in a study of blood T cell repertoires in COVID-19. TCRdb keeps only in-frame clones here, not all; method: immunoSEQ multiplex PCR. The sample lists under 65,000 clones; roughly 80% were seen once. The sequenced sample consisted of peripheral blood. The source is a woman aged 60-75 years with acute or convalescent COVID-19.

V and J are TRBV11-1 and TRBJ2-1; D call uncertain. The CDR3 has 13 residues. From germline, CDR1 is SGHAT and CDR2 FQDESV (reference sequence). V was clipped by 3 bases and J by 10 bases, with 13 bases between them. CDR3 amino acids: CASSFGPVYEQFF. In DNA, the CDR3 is TGTGCCAGCAGCTTTGGGCCGGTGTACGAGCAGTTCTTC.

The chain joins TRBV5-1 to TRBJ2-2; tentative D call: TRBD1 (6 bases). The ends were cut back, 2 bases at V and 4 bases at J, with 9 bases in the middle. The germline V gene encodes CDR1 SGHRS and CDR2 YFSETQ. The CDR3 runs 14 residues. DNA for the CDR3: TGCGCCAGCAGCTTTCCAGGGGTCACCGGGGAGCTGTTTTTT. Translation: CASSFPGVTGELFF.

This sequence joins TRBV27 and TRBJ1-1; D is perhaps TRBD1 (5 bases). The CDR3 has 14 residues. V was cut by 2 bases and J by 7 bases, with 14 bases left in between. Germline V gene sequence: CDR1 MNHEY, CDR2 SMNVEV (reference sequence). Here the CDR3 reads CASSLGGLLNEAFF. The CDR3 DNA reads TGTGCCAGCAGTTTAGGGGGACTACTGAATGAAGCTTTCTTT.

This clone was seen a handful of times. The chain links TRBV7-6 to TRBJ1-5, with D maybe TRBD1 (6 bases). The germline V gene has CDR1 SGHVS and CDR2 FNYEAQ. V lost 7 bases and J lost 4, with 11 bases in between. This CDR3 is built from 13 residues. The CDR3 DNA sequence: TGTGCCAGCACGACAGGCGGGAATCAGCCCCAGCATTTT. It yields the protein CASTTGGNQPQHF.

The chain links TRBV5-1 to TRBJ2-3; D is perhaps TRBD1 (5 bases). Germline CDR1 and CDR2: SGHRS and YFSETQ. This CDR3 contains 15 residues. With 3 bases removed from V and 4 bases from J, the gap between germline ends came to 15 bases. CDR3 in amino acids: CASSSLGVRADTQYF. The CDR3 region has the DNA TGCGCCAGCAGCTCCTTAGGGGTTCGCGCAGATACGCAGTATTTT.

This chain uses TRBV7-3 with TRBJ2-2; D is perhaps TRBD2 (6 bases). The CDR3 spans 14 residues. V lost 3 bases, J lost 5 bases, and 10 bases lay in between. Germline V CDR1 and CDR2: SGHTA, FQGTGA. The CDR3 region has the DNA TGTGCCAGCAGCTTTATGGGGGGTACCGGGGAGCTGTTTTTT. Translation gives CASSFMGGTGELFF.

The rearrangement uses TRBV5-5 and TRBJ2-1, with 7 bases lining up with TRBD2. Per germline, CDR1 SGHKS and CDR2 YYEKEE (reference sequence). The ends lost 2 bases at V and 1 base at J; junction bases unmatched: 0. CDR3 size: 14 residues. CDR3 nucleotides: TGTGCCAGCAGCTTAGCGGGGTCCTACAATGAGCAGTTCTTC. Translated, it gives CASSLAGSYNEQFF.

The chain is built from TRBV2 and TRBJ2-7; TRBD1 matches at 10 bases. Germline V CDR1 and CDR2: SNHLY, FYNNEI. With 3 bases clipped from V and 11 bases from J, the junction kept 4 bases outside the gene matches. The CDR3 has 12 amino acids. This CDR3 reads CASSDPGQGKYF. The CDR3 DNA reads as TGTGCCAGCAGTGATCCGGGACAGGGGAAGTACTTC.

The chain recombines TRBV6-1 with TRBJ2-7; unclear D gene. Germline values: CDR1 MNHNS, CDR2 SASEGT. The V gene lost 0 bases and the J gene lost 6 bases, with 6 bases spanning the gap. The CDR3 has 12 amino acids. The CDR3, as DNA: TGTGCCAGCAGTGAAGCCTTCGGCGAGCAGTACTTC. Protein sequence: CASSEAFGEQYF.

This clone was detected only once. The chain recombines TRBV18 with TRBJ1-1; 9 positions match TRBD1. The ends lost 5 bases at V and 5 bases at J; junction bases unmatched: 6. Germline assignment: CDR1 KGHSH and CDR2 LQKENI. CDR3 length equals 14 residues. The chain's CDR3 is CASSGLQGATEAFF. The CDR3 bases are TGTGCCAGCTCAGGTCTACAGGGGGCGACTGAAGCTTTCTTT.

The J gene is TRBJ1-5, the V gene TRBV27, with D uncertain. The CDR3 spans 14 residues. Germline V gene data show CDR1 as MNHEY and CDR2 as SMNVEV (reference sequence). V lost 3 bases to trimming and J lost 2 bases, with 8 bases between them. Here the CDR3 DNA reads TGTGCCAGCAGTTTTGGCCAGGGCAATCAGCCCCAGCATTTT. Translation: CASSFGQGNQPQHF.

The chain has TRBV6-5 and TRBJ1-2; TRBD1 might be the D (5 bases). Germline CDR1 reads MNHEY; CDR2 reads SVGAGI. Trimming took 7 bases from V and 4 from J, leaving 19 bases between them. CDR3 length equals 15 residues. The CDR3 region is CASIYRGGAGYGYTF. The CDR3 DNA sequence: TGTGCCAGCATCTACCGGGGGGGTGCAGGCTATGGCTACACCTTC.

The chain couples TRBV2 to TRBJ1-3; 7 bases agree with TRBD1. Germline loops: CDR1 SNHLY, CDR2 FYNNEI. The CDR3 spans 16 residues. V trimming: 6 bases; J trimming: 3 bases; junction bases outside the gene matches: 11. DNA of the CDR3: TGTGCCAGCAGGATTCGACAGGGTCAAGGTGGAAACACCATATATTTT. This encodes CASRIRQGQGGNTIYF. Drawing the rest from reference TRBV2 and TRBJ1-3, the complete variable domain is EPEVTQTPSHQVTQMGQEVILRCVPISNHLYFYWYRQILGQKVEFLVSFYNNEISEKSEIFDDQFSVERPDGSNFTLKIRSTKLEDSAMYFCASRIRQGQGGNTIYFGEGSWLTVV.

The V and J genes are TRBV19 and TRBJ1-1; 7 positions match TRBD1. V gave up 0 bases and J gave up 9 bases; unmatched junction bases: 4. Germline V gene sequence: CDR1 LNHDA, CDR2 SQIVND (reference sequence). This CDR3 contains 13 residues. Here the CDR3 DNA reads TGTGCCAGTAGTATAGATTGGGACAGTAAAGCTTTCTTT. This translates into CASSIDWDSKAFF.

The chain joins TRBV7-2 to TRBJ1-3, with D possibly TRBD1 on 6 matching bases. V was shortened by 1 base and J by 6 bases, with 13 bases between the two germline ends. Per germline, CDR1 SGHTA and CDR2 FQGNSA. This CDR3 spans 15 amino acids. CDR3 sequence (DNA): TGTGCCAGCAGCTTAGGTGGGGCAGGGGTAAACACCATATATTTT. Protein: CASSLGGAGVNTIYF.

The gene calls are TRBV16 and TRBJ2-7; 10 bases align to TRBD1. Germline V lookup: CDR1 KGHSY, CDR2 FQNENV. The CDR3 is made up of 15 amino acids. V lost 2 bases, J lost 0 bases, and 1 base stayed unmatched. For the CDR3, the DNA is TGTGCCAGCAGCCAACGGGACAGGGGCTCCTACGAGCAGTACTTC. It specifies CASSQRDRGSYEQYF.

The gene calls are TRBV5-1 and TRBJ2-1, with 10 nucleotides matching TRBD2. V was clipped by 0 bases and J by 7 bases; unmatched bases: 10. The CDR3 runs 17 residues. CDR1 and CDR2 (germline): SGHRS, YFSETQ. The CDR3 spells CASSLGLSGGAGNEQFF. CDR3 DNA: TGCGCCAGCAGCTTGGGATTAAGCGGGGGGGCCGGAAATGAGCAGTTCTTC.

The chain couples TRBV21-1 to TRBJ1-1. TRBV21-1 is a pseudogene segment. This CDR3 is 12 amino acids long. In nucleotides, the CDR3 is TGTGCCAGCTCGGGGGGGAACACTGAAGCTTTCTTT. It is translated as CASSGGNTEAFF.

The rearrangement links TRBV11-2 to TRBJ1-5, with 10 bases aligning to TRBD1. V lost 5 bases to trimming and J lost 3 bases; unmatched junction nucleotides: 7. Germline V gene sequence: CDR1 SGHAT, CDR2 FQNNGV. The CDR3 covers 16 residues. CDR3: CASSQGTGDYNQPQHF. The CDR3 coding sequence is TGTGCCAGCAGCCAAGGGACAGGGGATTACAATCAGCCCCAGCATTTT. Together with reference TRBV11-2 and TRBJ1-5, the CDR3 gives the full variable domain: EAGVAQSPRYKIIEKRQSVAFWCNPISGHATLYWYQQILGQGPKLLIQFQNNGVVDDSQLPKDRFSAERLKGVDSTLKIQPAKLEDSAVYLCASSQGTGDYNQPQHFGDGTRLSIL.

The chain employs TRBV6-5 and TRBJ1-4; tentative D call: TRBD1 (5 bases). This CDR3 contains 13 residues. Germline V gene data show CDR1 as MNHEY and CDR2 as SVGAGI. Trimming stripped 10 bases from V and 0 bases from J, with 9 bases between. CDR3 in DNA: TGTGCCACCACAGGAGCAACTAATGAAAAACTGTTTTTT. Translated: CATTGATNEKLFF.